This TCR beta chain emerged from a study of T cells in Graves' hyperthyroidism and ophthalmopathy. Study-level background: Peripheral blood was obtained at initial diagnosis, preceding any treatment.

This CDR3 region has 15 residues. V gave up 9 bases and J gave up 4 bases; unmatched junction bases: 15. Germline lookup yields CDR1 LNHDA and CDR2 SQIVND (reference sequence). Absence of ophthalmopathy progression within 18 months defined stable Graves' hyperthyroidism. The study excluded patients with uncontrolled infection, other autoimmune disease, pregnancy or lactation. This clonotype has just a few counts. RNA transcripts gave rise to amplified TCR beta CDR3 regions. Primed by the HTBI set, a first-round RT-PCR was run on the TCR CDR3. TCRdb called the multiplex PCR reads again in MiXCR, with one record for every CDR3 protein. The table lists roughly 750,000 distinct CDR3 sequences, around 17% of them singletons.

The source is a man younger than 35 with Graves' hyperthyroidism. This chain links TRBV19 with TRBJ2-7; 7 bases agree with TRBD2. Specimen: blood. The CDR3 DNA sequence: TGTGCCAGCAAATCGGGAGGTCTCAAGGGATACGAGCAGTACTTC. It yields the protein CASKSGGLKGYEQYF.